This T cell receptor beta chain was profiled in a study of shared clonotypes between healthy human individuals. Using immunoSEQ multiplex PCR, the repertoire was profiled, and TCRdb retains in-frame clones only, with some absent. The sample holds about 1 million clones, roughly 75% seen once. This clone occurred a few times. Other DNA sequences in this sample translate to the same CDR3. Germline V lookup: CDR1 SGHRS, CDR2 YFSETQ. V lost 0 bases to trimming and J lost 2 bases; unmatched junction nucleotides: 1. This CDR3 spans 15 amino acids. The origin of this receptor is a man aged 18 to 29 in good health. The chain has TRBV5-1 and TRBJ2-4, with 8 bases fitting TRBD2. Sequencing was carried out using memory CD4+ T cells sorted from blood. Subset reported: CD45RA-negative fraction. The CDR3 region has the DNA TGCGCCAGCAGCTTGGCGGGAGGGACCAAAAACATTCAGTACTTC. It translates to CASSLAGGTKNIQYF.